The rows below give T cell receptor beta chains drawn from one sample of a study of a mutant IDH1 vaccine in newly diagnosed glioma. These TCRs' antigens remain unknown. TCRdb's table, derived via immunoSEQ multiplex PCR, lists solely in-frame clones and lacks some. The profile shows about 130,000 clones, around four fifths of them singletons. The specimen comprised PBMCs, sampled from a glioma patient whose treatment included an IDH1 peptide vaccine. These receptors were collected from a man aged 35 to 55 with glioma. Each CDR3 is given with its conserved first and last residue. Each record gives: clone size, D gene, J gene, V gene, CDR3 protein, CDR3 DNA. A D gene is named only where the DNA matches it firmly. Only some rows state a clone size, as once, few, many or a class for expanded clones.

>NA|TRBD2|TRBJ2-5|TRBV7-2
CASSTQGGETQYF
TGTGCCAGCAGCACCCAGGGAGGGGAGACCCAGTACTTC
>few|NA|TRBJ1-2|TRBV7-2
CASSLKGGGYGYTF
TGTGCCAGCAGCTTAAAGGGAGGCGGCTATGGCTACACCTTC
>NA|TRBD1|TRBJ2-5|TRBV29-1
CSVKYADRGHQETQYF
TGCAGCGTTAAGTATGCGGACAGGGGTCACCAAGAGACCCAGTACTTC
>once|NA|TRBJ2-5|TRBV7-8
CASSLDLKTQYF
TGTGCCAGCAGCTTAGATCTGAAGACCCAGTACTTC
>NA|NA|TRBJ2-7|TRBV5-1
CASSLDGFGTYEQYF
TGCGCCAGCAGCTTGGATGGATTCGGTACCTACGAGCAGTACTTC
>NA|NA|TRBJ2-1|TRBV9
CASSPRGGLSSYNEQFF
TGTGCCAGCAGCCCCAGGGGTGGCCTGAGCTCCTACAATGAGCAGTTCTTC
>once|NA|TRBJ1-2|TRBV4-3
CASSQVLPGPIGGYTF
TGCGCCAGCAGCCAAGTCCTGCCAGGACCCATCGGGGGCTACACCTTC
>NA|TRBD1|TRBJ2-7|TRBV7-8
CASSLLSSQGEPYF
TGTGCCAGCAGCTTATTGTCGTCCCAGGGGGAGCCGTACTTC
>NA|NA|TRBJ2-5|TRBV28
CASMGSYQETQYF
TGTGCCAGCATGGGTAGCTACCAAGAGACCCAGTACTTC
>few|NA|TRBJ1-2|TRBV4-1
CASSRGVNYGYTF
TGCGCCAGCAGCCGAGGGGTCAACTATGGCTACACCTTC
>NA|TRBD1|TRBJ1-6|TRBV4-2
CASSQLQGAGNSPLHF
TGTGCCAGCAGCCAACTACAGGGGGCCGGTAATTCACCCCTCCACTTT
>NA|NA|TRBJ2-2|TRBV29-1
CSVGDTGELFF
TGCAGCGTTGGCGACACCGGGGAGCTGTTTTTT
>NA|NA|TRBJ2-5|TRBV19
CASSKVGETQYF
TGTGCCAGTAGTAAGGTGGGCGAGACCCAGTACTTC
>few|NA|TRBJ2-2|TRBV4-3
CASSLTRDTGELFF
TGCGCCAGCAGCCTTACTAGGGACACCGGGGAGCTGTTTTTT
>NA|NA|TRBJ2-7|TRBV5-6
CASSAQGSSYEQYF
TGTGCCAGCAGCGCGCAGGGAAGCTCCTACGAGCAGTACTTC
>once|TRBD1|TRBJ2-7|TRBV15
CATSSTGTGALEQYF
TGTGCCACCAGCAGCACCGGGACAGGAGCCTTGGAGCAGTACTTC
>NA|NA|TRBJ2-2|TRBV4-1
CASSQLLRGTGELFF
TGCGCCAGCAGCCAACTCCTCCGGGGCACCGGGGAGCTGTTTTTT